One sample yielded the 18 T cell receptor beta chains listed below, sequenced in a study of tumor-infiltrating lymphocytes in oesophageal squamous cell carcinoma. TCRdb processed the PCR reads anew with MiXCR; each CDR3 protein has one entry. This table holds some 14,000 distinct CDR3 sequences, around 50% found once. Sequencing used esophageal tumor tissue. The origin of the receptors is a male donor with esophageal squamous cell carcinoma.

The chain recombines TRBV12-3 or TRBV12-4 with TRBJ2-1; D could derive from TRBD1 or TRBD2 (5 bases each). The DNA matches TRBJ2-7 better at its end, which makes the J call doubtful. The CDR3 totals 15 residues. CDR3 residues: CASSNLRDGTYEQYF. CDR3 coding DNA: TGTGCCAGCAGTAACCTCCGGGACGGGACCTACGAGCAGTACTTC.

This sequence joins TRBV7-9 and TRBJ2-1; D ambiguous. The length of the CDR3 is 15 residues. Germline V gene sequence: CDR1 SEHNR, CDR2 FQNEAQ (reference sequence). Trimming removed 0 bases at V and 10 bases at J, with 16 bases between. This chain's CDR3 is CASSLASPRTEEQFF. CDR3 bases: TGTGCCAGCAGCTTAGCTAGCCCCAGAACGGAGGAGCAGTTCTTC.

The V call is TRBV7-2, the J call TRBJ2-7, with unresolved D. The closer fit of TRBJ2-5 to the DNA end suggests the J call may be wrong. The CDR3 contains 13 residues. Germline V lookup: CDR1 SGHTA, CDR2 FQGNSA. The CDR3 protein is CASSSLTQETQYF. The CDR3 region has the DNA TGTGCCAGCAGCTCACTGACACAAGAGACCCAGTACTTC.

This chain connects TRBV12-3 or TRBV12-4 to TRBJ1-1; no clear D gene. CDR3 length equals 13 residues. The ends were cut back, 3 bases at V and 3 bases at J, with 8 bases in the middle. CDR3 region: CASSFVGDTEAFF. In DNA, the CDR3 is TGTGCCAGCAGTTTTGTTGGGGACACTGAAGCTTTCTTT.

V usage is TRBV6-2 or TRBV6-3 and J usage is TRBJ2-3; the D is unclear. V dropped 7 bases and J dropped 2 bases, with 10 bases sitting between them. This CDR3 region has 13 residues. Germline V gene sequence: CDR1 MNHEY, CDR2 SVGEGT. The CDR3 DNA reads as TGTGCCAGCAACAGAGACTCCACAGATACGCAGTATTTT. Translated, it gives CASNRDSTDTQYF.

A word on this clonotype: A read error is possible here, since a much larger clone lies one base away. This chain connects TRBV5-1 to TRBJ1-5, with a possible D match to TRBD1 (5 bases). This CDR3 has 15 amino acids. Trimming shortened V by 4 bases and J by 3 bases, and 14 bases separated the two germline ends. In germline, CDR1 is SGHRS, CDR2 YFSETQ. The CDR3 DNA follows: TGCGCCAGCAGCGTGGAGGGACGGGACAATCAGCCCCAGCATTTT. The encoded protein is CASSVEGRDNQPQHF.

CDR3 amino acids: CASSQQRGQYF. In DNA, the CDR3 is TGTGCCAGCAGCCAGCAAAGGGGCCAGTACTTC. This chain joins TRBV12-3 or TRBV12-4 and TRBJ2-1, with D possibly matching TRBD1 (5 bases). The J call may be faulty, since TRBJ2-5 better matches the DNA end. The CDR3 spans 11 residues.

Only a few counts were recorded for this clonotype. V gene TRBV7-8 combines with J gene TRBJ2-3, with 7 bases aligning to TRBD2. Germline-derived CDR1 and CDR2 are SGHVS and FQNEAQ. The CDR3 has 15 residues. The ends lost 2 bases at V and 6 bases at J; junction bases unmatched: 8. CDR3 amino acids: CASSLLTSRHDTQYF. Here the CDR3 DNA reads TGTGCCAGCAGCTTACTGACTAGCCGGCACGATACGCAGTATTTT.

This chain connects TRBV7-9 to TRBJ2-5; D is possibly TRBD1 (7 bases). The CDR3 length is 15 residues. V was cut by 5 bases and J by 2 bases, with 15 bases left in between. Germline V gene data show CDR1 as SEHNR and CDR2 as FQNEAQ (reference sequence). CDR3 amino acids: CASSAKTGRQETQYF. CDR3 DNA sequence: TGTGCCAGCAGCGCTAAGACAGGGAGGCAAGAGACCCAGTACTTC.

This chain connects TRBV7-3 to TRBJ2-5; TRBD2 is a possible D gene (5 bases). TRBJ2-1 matches the DNA end more closely, so the J call is doubtful. The CDR3 totals 14 residues. Germline-derived CDR1 and CDR2 are SGHTA and FQGTGA. The DNA of the CDR3 is TGTGCCAGCAGCCCCGATCGGACTTACAATGAGCAGTTCTTC. This gives the protein CASSPDRTYNEQFF.

The sample holds many counts of this clonotype. V gene TRBV4-1 combines with J gene TRBJ2-3, with TRBD2 identical over 9 bases. CDR1 is MGHRA and CDR2 is YSYEKL in the germline V gene. Trimming removed 2 bases from V and 8 bases from J; junction bases left unmatched: 11. The CDR3 loop spans 16 amino acids. The CDR3 DNA reads as TGCGCCAGCAGCCAATCTAGCGGGACGATGATGGGTACGCAGTATTTT. Protein product: CASSQSSGTMMGTQYF.

The rearrangement links TRBV7-8 to TRBJ2-3, with D possibly TRBD1 on 5 matching bases. This CDR3 comprises 15 residues. The ends were cut back, 0 bases at V and 3 bases at J, with 10 bases in the middle. Germline CDR1 and CDR2: SGHVS and FQNEAQ. The CDR3 reads CASSLAGVFTDTQYF. DNA for the CDR3: TGTGCCAGCAGCTTAGCAGGGGTATTTACAGATACGCAGTATTTT.

CDR3 loop: CASSLRNRVNTGELFF. For the CDR3, the DNA is TGTGCCAGCAGCTTACGCAACAGGGTTAACACCGGGGAGCTGTTTTTT. The gene calls are TRBV7-8 and TRBJ1-4; possible D gene TRBD1, 6 bases. Matching the DNA end better, TRBJ2-2 makes the J call doubtful. The CDR3 runs 16 residues. Germline loops: CDR1 SGHVS, CDR2 FQNEAQ.

In this sample, this clonotype turned up a few times. V usage is TRBV20-1 and J usage is TRBJ2-7, with 8 positions matching TRBD1. The V and J ends lost 5 bases and 3 bases, in that order; junction bases with no gene match: 3. CDR1 DFQATT and CDR2 SNEGSKA come from the germline V gene (reference sequence). The CDR3 loop spans 12 amino acids. The CDR3 DNA is TGCAGTGCTTCGGGACAGGACTACGAGCAGTACTTC. It specifies CSASGQDYEQYF.

V gene TRBV11-2 combines with J gene TRBJ2-6; 9 bases agree with TRBD1. J was trimmed by 0 bases and V by 5 bases; bases with no gene match: 5. Germline CDR1 reads SGHAT; CDR2 reads FQNNGV. This CDR3 spans 17 amino acids. The CDR3, as DNA: TGTGCCAGCAGCCTGACAGGGGGAGTCTCTGGGGCCAACGTCCTGACTTTC. Encoded protein: CASSLTGGVSGANVLTF.

This clonotype was counted ten times or more. The rearrangement links TRBV24-1 to TRBJ2-1, with no clear D. Germline V gives CDR1 KGHDR, CDR2 SFDVKD. V dropped 0 bases and J dropped 7 bases, with 12 bases sitting between them. The CDR3 has 15 amino acids. DNA for the CDR3: TGTGCCACCAGTGATTTGTGGACCGCTCCGAATGAGCAGTTCTTC. This codes for CATSDLWTAPNEQFF.

Concerning this clonotype itself: Compared with germline, one end of the junction differs, possibly owing to a read error. This chain joins TRBV19 and TRBJ2-5; no clear D gene. The CDR3 is made up of 13 amino acids. From germline, CDR1 is LNHDA and CDR2 SQIVND (reference sequence). The CDR3 spells CASRSRSSYEQHF. The CDR3 nucleotides are TGTGCCAGTCGTAGCAGGAGCTCCTACGAGCAGCACTTC.

Of note for this clonotype: This likely comes from a read error, as the CDR3 has no conserved phenylalanine or tryptophan at its end. The limits of the CDR3 on the DNA are not certain, so only TCRdb's listed CDR3 is given. The chain employs TRBV5-1 and TRBJ1-1; the listed D gene, TRBD1, was not tested against the DNA. 16 amino acids form the CDR3, both terminal residues included. The germline V gene encodes CDR1 SGHRS and CDR2 YFSETQ. CDR3: CAPRGAPAISPSILVM.